The 29 T cell receptor beta chains below come from one sample, sequenced in a study of spatial heterogeneity in lung cancer. The time point denotes: sample taken at primary tumor resection. In each case, whole RNA from tumor, nontumor lung or frozen PBMC was sequenced unsorted. Each CDR3 protein is one row after TCRdb ran MiXCR on the 5' RACE reads. The data show 35,000 or so distinct CDR3 sequences, 4% to 6% seen once. Sequenced material: PBMCs, taken at surgery. These TCRs come from a female donor with early-stage non-small cell lung cancer.

The sample holds many counts of this clonotype. V and J are TRBV5-1 and TRBJ2-3; D perhaps matches TRBD1 (5 bases). This CDR3 is 18 amino acids long. The V end was cut by 0 bases, the J end by 4 bases, with 21 bases between. Germline V CDR1 and CDR2: SGHRS, YFSETQ. The DNA of the CDR3 is TGCGCCAGCAGCTTGGACCCTACCGCAAGGGGTGGCCCAGATACGCAGTATTTT. Amino acids: CASSLDPTARGGPDTQYF.

This clonotype was seen ten or more times. V usage is TRBV12-3 or TRBV12-4 and J usage is TRBJ2-1; 9 nucleotides line up with TRBD1. V trimming: 6 bases; J trimming: 5 bases; junction bases outside the gene matches: 8. The CDR3 length is 15 residues. The DNA of the CDR3 is TGTGCCAGCAGAAGGCGGGACAGGGTCGACAATGAGCAGTTCTTC. This sequence encodes CASRRRDRVDNEQFF.

There are many counts of this clonotype. The gene calls are TRBV20-1 and TRBJ2-1; 8 positions match TRBD1. The CDR3 consists of 19 residues. The V and J ends lost 0 bases and 5 bases, in that order; junction bases with no gene match: 18. Germline V CDR1 and CDR2: DFQATT, SNEGSKA (reference sequence). The CDR3: CSARDYRIADRVHDNEQFF. DNA of the CDR3: TGCAGTGCTAGAGATTATAGGATTGCGGACAGGGTTCATGACAATGAGCAGTTCTTC.

The chain has TRBV4-3 and TRBJ2-7; D not resolved. The CDR3 spans 16 residues. Trimming took 0 bases from V and 0 from J, leaving 12 bases between them. CDR1 is LGHNA, CDR2 YSLEER, per germline. The CDR3 coding sequence is TGCGCCAGCAGCCAAGACCGACTCGACCGCTCCTACGAGCAGTACTTC. This gives the protein CASSQDRLDRSYEQYF.

Many counts were recorded for this clonotype. The chain carries TRBV29-1 and TRBJ2-1, with D possibly matching TRBD2 (6 bases). Trimming stripped 3 bases from V and 0 bases from J, with 24 bases between. The germline V gene encodes CDR1 SQVTM and CDR2 ANQGSEA. The length of the CDR3 is 19 residues. The CDR3, as DNA: TGCAGCGTTGATCAGCAGGGTGGGCAGCGGGCTAGCTCCTACAATGAGCAGTTCTTC. Residues: CSVDQQGGQRASSYNEQFF.

This clonotype has a count of ten or more. CDR3 in amino acids: CASSLGATAGYEQYF. The CDR3 DNA reads TGCGCCAGCAGCTTGGGGGCGACGGCGGGGTACGAGCAGTACTTC. This chain uses TRBV5-1 with TRBJ2-7, with D perhaps TRBD2 (6 bases). The length of the CDR3 is 15 residues. The V end lost 0 bases, the J end lost 4 bases, and 14 bases lay between the germline ends. Germline V gene lookup returns CDR1 SGHRS and CDR2 YFSETQ.

This clonotype was counted ten times or more. The rearrangement uses TRBV7-9 and TRBJ2-1, with 7 bases fitting TRBD2. The CDR3 runs 15 residues. Germline assignment: CDR1 SEHNR and CDR2 FQNEAQ (reference sequence). J lost 4 bases, V lost 3 bases, and 6 bases had no gene match. The CDR3 loop reads CASSFTSVGYNEQFF. The CDR3 DNA follows: TGTGCCAGCAGCTTTACTAGCGTAGGGTACAATGAGCAGTTCTTC.

The genes are TRBV10-1 and TRBJ1-4; no definite D call. V lost 2 bases to trimming and J lost 5 bases, with 12 bases between them. Germline V gene lookup returns CDR1 WNHNN and CDR2 SYGVQD (reference sequence). CDR3 length: 15 residues. CDR3: CASSEGSTPNEKLFF. For the CDR3, the DNA is TGCGCCAGCAGTGAGGGATCTACTCCAAATGAAAAACTGTTTTTT.

In its sample, this clonotype was seen many times. J is TRBJ2-5 and V is TRBV6-5; D gene ambiguous. The germline V gene has CDR1 MNHEY and CDR2 SVGAGI. The CDR3 has 13 residues. Trimming took 4 bases from V and 2 from J, leaving 8 bases between them. CDR3 protein: CASSSLGQETQYF. The CDR3 DNA sequence: TGTGCCAGCAGTTCATTAGGACAAGAGACCCAGTACTTC.

Many counts were recorded for this clonotype. The V gene is TRBV20-1, the J gene TRBJ1-1; 10 positions agree with TRBD1. Losses at the gene ends were 0 bases for V and 7 bases for J; bases not matched to a gene: 2. The germline CDR1 and CDR2 sequences are DFQATT and SNEGSKA (reference sequence). This CDR3 region has 13 residues. CDR3 loop: CSARDGQGVEAFF. The CDR3, as DNA: TGCAGTGCTAGAGACGGACAGGGGGTTGAAGCTTTCTTT.

This clonotype was observed many times. V usage is TRBV2 and J usage is TRBJ1-5; a weak D match, TRBD1 (6 bases). V was shortened by 6 bases and J by 6 bases, with 12 bases between the two germline ends. The germline V gene encodes CDR1 SNHLY and CDR2 FYNNEI. This CDR3 contains 13 residues. The CDR3 is CASRDSMIQPQHF. The CDR3 DNA sequence: TGTGCCAGCAGGGACAGCATGATTCAGCCCCAGCATTTT. Supplemented by reference TRBV2 and TRBJ1-5, the full variable domain reads EPEVTQTPSHQVTQMGQEVILRCVPISNHLYFYWYRQILGQKVEFLVSFYNNEISEKSEIFDDQFSVERPDGSNFTLKIRSTKLEDSAMYFCASRDSMIQPQHFGDGTRLSIL.

This clonotype has at least ten counts. The chain employs TRBV5-1 and TRBJ2-7, with a weak D call TRBD1 (7 bases). The CDR3 totals 15 residues. Between the trimmed V and J ends, which lost 0 bases and 1 base, there was a span of 11 bases. The germline CDR1 and CDR2 sequences are SGHRS and YFSETQ. CDR3: CASSLVAGGSYEQYF. The DNA of the CDR3 is TGCGCCAGCAGCTTGGTAGCAGGGGGGTCCTACGAGCAGTACTTC. The full variable domain, its missing parts supplied by reference TRBV5-1 and TRBJ2-7, is KAGVTQTPRYLIKTRGQQVTLSCSPISGHRSVSWYQQTPGQGLQFLFEYFSETQRNKGNFPGRFSGRQFSNSRSEMNVSTLELGDSALYLCASSLVAGGSYEQYFGPGTRLTVT.

This clonotype was recorded at least ten times. V gene TRBV5-1 combines with J gene TRBJ1-1; D ambiguous. V lost 0 bases and J lost 8, with 14 bases in between. The germline gives CDR1 SGHRS, CDR2 YFSETQ. CDR3 length equals 14 residues. The CDR3 DNA follows: TGCGCCAGCAGCTTGGTGGTACGCGGGAGAGAAGCTTTCTTT. This sequence encodes CASSLVVRGREAFF.

This clonotype was counted at least ten times. The gene calls are TRBV28 and TRBJ2-7; D may be TRBD1 (7 bases). CDR3 size: 15 residues. From germline, CDR1 is MDHEN and CDR2 SYDVKM. Trimming took off 6 bases at V and 4 bases at J, with 19 bases between the two ends. The CDR3 nucleotides are TGTGCCAGCAGCCCCCCCAGGAGGGGGCAATACGAGCAGTACTTC. Its translation: CASSPPRRGQYEQYF.

This clonotype was seen many times. The chain is built from TRBV11-2 and TRBJ2-5; no firm D call. The CDR3 length is 16 residues. In germline, CDR1 is SGHAT, CDR2 FQNNGV. V lost 4 bases and J lost 1, with 16 bases in between. The CDR3 region is CASSSPLSVGQETQYF. In DNA, the CDR3 is TGTGCCAGCAGCTCCCCCCTAAGTGTTGGCCAAGAGACCCAGTACTTC.

The sample holds a few counts of this clonotype. At one boundary the junction diverges from the germline segment, which might be a read error. This chain uses TRBV6-2 or TRBV6-3 with TRBJ1-1; D is unresolved. This CDR3 spans 12 amino acids. In germline, CDR1 is MNHEY, CDR2 SVGEGT. CDR3 nucleotides: TGTGCCAGCAGTTACTCCTACACCGAAGCTTTCTTT. This codes for CASSYSYTEAFF.

This clonotype was found many times. The chain joins TRBV24-1 to TRBJ2-2; D is ambiguous. Germline loops: CDR1 KGHDR, CDR2 SFDVKD. With 12 bases removed from V and 5 bases from J, the gap between germline ends came to 9 bases. This CDR3 is 11 amino acids long. CDR3 protein: CASGETGELFF. For the CDR3, the DNA is TGTGCCTCTGGGGAAACCGGGGAGCTGTTTTTT.

As for this clonotype: This clone may be a read error of a much larger clone one base away. This rearrangement joins TRBV5-1 to TRBJ2-3; the D is unclear. V was trimmed by 4 bases and J by 4 bases, leaving 10 bases between them. CDR3 size: 13 residues. Germline CDR1 and CDR2: SGHRS and YFSETQ. CDR3 nucleotide sequence: TGCGCCAGCAGCCCCCCCGGGCCAGATACGCAGTATTTT. Amino acids: CASSPPGPDTQYF.

The genes are TRBV5-1 and TRBJ1-5; 7 bases agree with TRBD1. Unmatched junction bases numbered 5, after V lost 0 bases and J lost 8 bases. Germline values: CDR1 SGHRS, CDR2 YFSETQ. CDR3 length: 14 amino acids. The CDR3: CASSLGQGSEPQHF. DNA of the CDR3: TGCGCCAGCAGCTTGGGACAGGGTAGTGAGCCCCAGCATTTT.

This clonotype was observed at least ten times. The chain's CDR3 is CRAGINREDTGELFF. CDR3 bases: TGCAGGGCGGGGATCAACAGGGAGGACACCGGGGAGCTGTTTTTT. The J gene is TRBJ2-2, the V gene TRBV20-1; perhaps D is TRBD1 or TRBD2 (6 bases each). CDR3 length: 15 residues. Germline V gives CDR1 DFQATT, CDR2 SNEGSKA (reference sequence).

The table lists this clonotype with many counts. V gene TRBV6-2 or TRBV6-3 combines with J gene TRBJ2-7; 14 nucleotides align to TRBD2. Trimming at V came to 6 bases and at J to 2 bases, leaving 12 bases not matched to a gene. The CDR3 is made up of 18 amino acids. CDR1 is MNHEY, CDR2 SVGEGT, per germline. CDR3 DNA sequence: TGTGCCAGCAGACGGCCGGGACTAGCGGGAGTAGTCCCCTACGAGCAGTACTTC. It yields the protein CASRRPGLAGVVPYEQYF.

This clonotype occurred many times. The chain combines TRBV5-1 with TRBJ2-7; D might be TRBD1 (5 bases). Germline-derived CDR1 and CDR2 are SGHRS and YFSETQ. The CDR3 spans 13 residues. V lost 0 bases and J 7 bases, leaving 11 bases between the germline ends. The CDR3 region has the DNA TGCGCCAGCAGCTTGGCGGCAGGGTGGGAGCAGTACTTC. Translating gives CASSLAAGWEQYF.

This clonotype came up many times. The chain is built from TRBV7-3 and TRBJ2-3; a possible D gene is TRBD2 (7 bases). Deletions cut 3 bases from V and 4 bases from J, with 14 bases between. The CDR3 loop spans 15 amino acids. CDR1 and CDR2 (germline): SGHTA, FQGTGA. The chain's CDR3 is CASSFTGGLADTQYF. DNA for the CDR3: TGTGCCAGCAGCTTTACCGGGGGGCTCGCAGATACGCAGTATTTT.

This clonotype came up many times. The rearrangement links TRBV6-2 or TRBV6-3 to TRBJ2-1; 10 positions agree with TRBD2. From germline, CDR1 is MNHEY and CDR2 SVGEGT. CDR3 length: 14 residues. The V gene end was trimmed by 7 bases and the J gene end by 4 bases; junction bases not matched to a gene: 4. DNA for the CDR3: TGTGCCAGCACGGTAGCGGGAGGATACAATGAGCAGTTCTTC. Encoded protein: CASTVAGGYNEQFF.

This clonotype was counted a few times. The chain is built from TRBV20-1 and TRBJ1-4; D is possibly TRBD1 (6 bases). The CDR3 sequence is 13 residues long. Trimming removed 4 bases at V and 8 bases at J, with 14 bases between. Germline V gives CDR1 DFQATT, CDR2 SNEGSKA (reference sequence). CDR3 bases: TGCAGTGCTATGGTGACAGGTCGAGAAAAACTGTTTTTT. It encodes CSAMVTGREKLFF.

This sequence joins TRBV6-2 or TRBV6-3 and TRBJ1-2; D not certain. The germline V and J ends were trimmed by 5 bases and 2 bases, with 18 bases remaining between them. Germline lookup yields CDR1 MNHEY and CDR2 SVGEGT. This CDR3 spans 16 amino acids. The CDR3 reads CASSRSGARRNYGYTF. The CDR3 DNA follows: TGTGCCAGCAGTAGATCAGGAGCCAGGCGAAACTATGGCTACACCTTC.

This clonotype has at least ten counts. This chain connects TRBV20-1 to TRBJ1-2; 7 bases agree with TRBD1. Germline CDR1 is DFQATT and CDR2 is SNEGSKA (reference sequence). The J segment lost 5 bases and the V segment lost 0 bases, leaving 12 bases of the junction unmatched. The CDR3 runs to 16 residues. CDR3 sequence: CSARDLRTGPSYGYTF. The DNA of the CDR3 is TGCAGTGCTAGAGACCTTAGGACAGGACCCTCGTATGGCTACACCTTC.

This clonotype was detected ten times or more. The chain has TRBV14 and TRBJ1-4; possibly TRBD1 for D (5 bases). CDR1 SGHDN and CDR2 FVKESK come from the germline V gene. This CDR3 region has 17 residues. The V and J ends lost 5 bases and 4 bases respectively, with 20 bases between them. Here the CDR3 reads CASSTWTFGGLNEKLFF. The CDR3 DNA is TGTGCCAGCAGCACCTGGACATTTGGGGGTCTTAATGAAAAACTGTTTTTT.

This clonotype was counted at least ten times. The J gene is TRBJ2-1, the V gene TRBV24-1; the D gene could be TRBD1 or TRBD2 (5 bases each). Germline V lookup: CDR1 KGHDR, CDR2 SFDVKD. This CDR3 has 16 amino acids. V was cut by 4 bases and J by 2 bases, with 14 bases left in between. The CDR3 loop reads CATSEGPGPTYNEQFF. The CDR3 nucleotides read TGTGCCACCAGTGAAGGTCCGGGACCGACCTACAATGAGCAGTTCTTC.